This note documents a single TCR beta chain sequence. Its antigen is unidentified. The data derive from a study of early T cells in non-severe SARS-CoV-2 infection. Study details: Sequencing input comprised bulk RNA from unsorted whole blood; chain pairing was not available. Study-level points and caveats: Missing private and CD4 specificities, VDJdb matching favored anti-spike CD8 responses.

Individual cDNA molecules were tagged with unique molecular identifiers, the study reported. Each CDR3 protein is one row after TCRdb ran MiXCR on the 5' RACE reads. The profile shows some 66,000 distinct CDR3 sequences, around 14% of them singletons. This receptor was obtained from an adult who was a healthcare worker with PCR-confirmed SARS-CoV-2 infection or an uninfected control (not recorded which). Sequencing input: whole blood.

The CDR3 DNA is TGCAGTGCTAAGGGACAGGGGGGAAATCAGCCCCAGCATTTT. Encoded protein: CSAKGQGGNQPQHF. The chain carries TRBV20-1 and TRBJ1-5, with TRBD1 matching 11 bases. The length of the CDR3 is 14 residues. Germline V gene sequence: CDR1 DFQATT, CDR2 SNEGSKA (reference sequence). With V trimmed by 4 bases and J by 4 bases, 3 bases remained unmatched.